This TCR beta chain was found in a study of T-cell reconstitution after alpha-beta-depleted transplantation in children. The library targeted TCRbeta and was prepared with unique molecular identifiers. MiXCR, applied by TCRdb to the PCR reads, yields one record per CDR3 protein. The sample has approximately 510,000 distinct CDR3 sequences; around 20% are singletons. CDR3 size: 14 residues. With V trimmed by 4 bases and J by 9 bases, 6 bases remained unmatched. Germline V CDR1 and CDR2: WNHNN, SYGVQD (reference sequence). This chain joins TRBV10-1 and TRBJ2-1; 10 bases agree with TRBD2. This TCR was sampled from a human donor who donated a stem cell graft to a child with acute lymphoblastic leukemia. The input for sequencing was PBMCs from the stem cell graft donor, taken from the stem cell graft. CDR3 amino acids: CASSVASGRSEQFF. As DNA, the CDR3 is TGCGCCAGCAGTGTGGCTAGCGGGAGAAGTGAGCAGTTCTTC.